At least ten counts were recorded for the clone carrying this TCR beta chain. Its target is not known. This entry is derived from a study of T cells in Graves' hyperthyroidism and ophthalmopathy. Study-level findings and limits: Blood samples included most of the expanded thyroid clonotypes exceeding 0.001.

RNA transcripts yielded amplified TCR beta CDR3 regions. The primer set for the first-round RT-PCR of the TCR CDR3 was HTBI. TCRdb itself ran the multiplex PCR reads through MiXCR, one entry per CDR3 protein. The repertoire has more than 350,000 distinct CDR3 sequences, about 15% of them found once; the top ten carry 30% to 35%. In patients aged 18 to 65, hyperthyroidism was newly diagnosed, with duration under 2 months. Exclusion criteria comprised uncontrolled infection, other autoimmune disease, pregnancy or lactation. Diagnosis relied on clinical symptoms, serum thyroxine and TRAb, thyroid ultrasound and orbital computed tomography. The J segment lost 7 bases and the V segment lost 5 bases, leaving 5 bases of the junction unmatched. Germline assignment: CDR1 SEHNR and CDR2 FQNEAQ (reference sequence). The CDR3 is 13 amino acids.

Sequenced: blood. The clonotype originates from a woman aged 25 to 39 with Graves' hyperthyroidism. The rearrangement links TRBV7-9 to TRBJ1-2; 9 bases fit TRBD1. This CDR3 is CASSEQGAGGYTF. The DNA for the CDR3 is TGTGCCAGCAGCGAACAGGGGGCAGGTGGCTACACCTTC.